This T cell receptor beta chain stems from a study of cytomegalovirus exposure and HLA in healthy donors. The CDR3 is 15 amino acids. Per the germline V gene, CDR1 is SGHVS and CDR2 is FQNEAQ. Losses at the gene ends were 5 bases for V and 2 bases for J; bases not matched to a gene: 4. Whole-study findings and limits: Many donors carried some public TCRs, although rarity characterized most TCR sequences. Researchers reportedly found TCR beta sequences accurately predicted most subjects' HLA-A and HLA-B alleles. In an earlier analysis, most TCR beta V segments were productive about 87% or about 30% of the time. CMV serostatus stood as the only immune exposure information on hand.

PCR primers comprised 60 Vbeta and 13 Jbeta primers. TCRdb keeps only in-frame clones here, not all; method: immunoSEQ multiplex PCR. The data contain more than 130,000 clones, over 60% of them singletons. This clone was found once. No antigen is known for it. The rearrangement uses TRBV7-8 and TRBJ2-2, with 8 bases matching TRBD1. The sequenced sample consisted of PBMCs. The sequence was collected from a woman in her forties or fifties in good health and CMV-seronegative. This CDR3 is CASSLGQVNTGELFF. The CDR3 DNA sequence: TGTGCCAGCAGCCTGGGACAGGTTAACACCGGGGAGCTGTTTTTT.